The rows below give T cell receptor beta chains drawn from one sample of a study of identical twins. MiXCR, applied by TCRdb to the 5' RACE reads, yields one record per CDR3 protein. Here the sample spans about 220,000 distinct CDR3 sequences, 5.5% to 7.5% being singletons. These data also formed part of another study, on T cells expressing NK-cell markers.

The specimen was CD8+ T cells sorted from blood. The receptors originated from a woman aged 18 to 35 in good health. Both conserved end residues are part of each CDR3. The order of the fields is J gene, clone size, D gene, V gene, CDR3 protein, CDR3 DNA. The D gene is left open where the match is weak. For some rows the clone size is stated as once, few or many, or as a class when expanded; others skip it.

TRBJ2-3,NA,NA,TRBV2,CADRGNTQYF,TGTGCCGACCGGGGAAATACGCAGTATTTT
TRBJ2-1,many,NA,TRBV6-5,CASSYGGDEQFF,TGTGCCAGCAGTTACGGGGGAGATGAGCAGTTCTTC
TRBJ1-4,NA,TRBD1,TRBV7-9,CASSLDRGGILNEKLFF,TGTGCCAGCAGCTTAGACAGGGGAGGTATCCTTAATGAAAAACTGTTTTTT
TRBJ1-2,NA,TRBD1,TRBV20-1,CSAQTATGGYGYTF,TGCAGTGCGCAGACCGCGACAGGGGGGTATGGCTACACCTTC
TRBJ1-4,few,NA,TRBV30,CAWSWDKNEKLFF,TGTGCCTGGAGTTGGGACAAGAATGAAAAACTGTTTTTT
TRBJ1-2,NA,NA,TRBV27,CASSLAPRGDPTSYGYTF,TGTGCCAGCAGCCTGGCCCCGAGAGGGGACCCAACTTCCTATGGCTACACCTTC
TRBJ1-1,few,NA,TRBV7-2,CASSLVGGETEAFF,TGTGCCAGCAGCTTGGTAGGGGGAGAGACTGAAGCTTTCTTT
TRBJ2-7,many,NA,TRBV28,CASSPMDTGTYEQYF,TGTGCCAGCAGCCCAATGGACACGGGAACCTACGAGCAGTACTTC
TRBJ2-1,few,NA,TRBV21-1,CAGRDYPEDF,TGTGCCGGGAGGGACTATCCGGAGGACTTC
TRBJ1-1,few,NA,TRBV11-2,CASSSPLNVDNTEAFF,TGTGCCAGCAGCTCCCCTCTTAATGTGGATAACACTGAAGCTTTCTTT
TRBJ2-1,NA,TRBD2,TRBV27,CASRYIAGGGYNEQFF,TGTGCCAGCAGATACATAGCGGGAGGAGGTTACAATGAGCAGTTCTTC
TRBJ2-1,few,TRBD2,TRBV4-3,CASSQVWSGSFYEQFF,TGCGCCAGCAGCCAAGTCTGGAGCGGGAGTTTCTATGAGCAGTTCTTC
TRBJ2-3,few,TRBD2,TRBV2,CASRKIAGGRTDTQYF,TGTGCCAGCAGAAAAATAGCGGGGGGACGCACAGATACGCAGTATTTT
TRBJ1-2,few,TRBD1,TRBV6-5,CASSYSTGGYGYGYTF,TGTGCCAGCAGTTACTCGACAGGGGGGTATGGGTATGGCTACACCTTC
TRBJ2-1,NA,TRBD1,TRBV27,CASSPQGTAVNEQFF,TGTGCCAGCAGTCCCCAGGGGACAGCGGTTAATGAGCAGTTCTTC
TRBJ2-2,few,NA,TRBV18,CASSRLVGATGELFF,TGTGCCAGCTCCCGCCTCGTAGGCGCCACCGGGGAGCTGTTTTTT
TRBJ2-7,NA,TRBD2,TRBV2,CASATSGTYEQYF,TGTGCCAGCGCGACTAGCGGAACCTACGAGCAGTACTTC
TRBJ2-7,NA,NA,TRBV6-2/TRBV6-3,CASRVAESSYEQYF,TGTGCCAGCAGAGTAGCGGAGAGCTCCTACGAGCAGTACTTC
TRBJ2-7,many,NA,TRBV29-1,CSTEQGVGEQYF,TGCAGCACAGAACAGGGAGTAGGAGAGCAGTACTTC
TRBJ1-2,few,NA,TRBV5-1,CASSPAEQAANNGYTF,TGCGCCAGCAGCCCGGCGGAACAGGCCGCTAATAATGGCTACACCTTC
TRBJ2-2,many,NA,TRBV12-3/TRBV12-4,CASIPGAGELFF,TGTGCCAGCATTCCGGGGGCCGGGGAGCTGTTTTTT
TRBJ2-1,NA,TRBD1,TRBV7-6,CASSQSGGADNEQFF,TGTGCCAGCAGCCAATCAGGGGGAGCGGACAATGAGCAGTTCTTC
TRBJ2-1,NA,NA,TRBV6-4,CASSDDAYNEQFF,TGTGCCAGCAGTGACGACGCTTACAATGAGCAGTTCTTC
TRBJ2-5,NA,NA,TRBV3-1,CASSPGDSGWETQYF,TGTGCCAGCAGCCCCGGGGACTCCGGTTGGGAGACCCAGTACTTC